This T cell receptor (beta chain) is from a study of T cell clones after liver transplantation. Across the study: A pre-transplant mixed lymphocyte reaction with TCRbeta sequencing defined graft-donor-reactive clones followed in post-transplant blood. Tolerant meant at least one year fully off immunosuppression without liver enzymes above twice normal.

To note about this clone: Its antigen is currently unknown.

Whole-study findings and limits: Post-transplant time points were not standardized, so conclusions are preliminary.

TCRdb keeps only in-frame clones here, not all; method: immunoSEQ multiplex PCR. Here the sample spans around 6,100 clones, roughly 80% being singletons. The sequenced sample was CD8+ T cells from blood, obtained before liver transplant. The sequence was collected from a human donor who received a liver transplant.

The CDR3 region is CASSYEGANNQPQHF. CDR3 nucleotides: TGCGCCAGCAGCTACGAAGGGGCGAACAATCAGCCCCAGCATTTT. The rearrangement uses TRBV5-1 and TRBJ1-5; tentative D call: TRBD1 (5 bases). V was trimmed by 3 bases and J by 3 bases, leaving 13 bases between them. Per germline, CDR1 SGHRS and CDR2 YFSETQ. The CDR3 spans 15 residues.